This entry concerns a single TCR beta chain. RNA was isolated and reverse transcribed to cDNA, the sequencing template. Profiling relied on immunoSEQ multiplex PCR, and the TCRdb table lists in-frame clones only, not all of them. The sample shows approximately 210,000 clones, 66% of them seen only once. Described treatment: oral pan-JAK inhibitor, 5-10 mg twice daily. The sample belongs to a study of CD8+ T cells in alopecia areata. The germline CDR1 and CDR2 sequences are LGHNA and YSLEER. This CDR3 has 15 residues. Trimming left V 0 bases short and J 4 bases short, with 11 bases between. The source was CD4+ T cells sorted from blood, collected at approximately week 45, from a patient treated with tofacitinib. The chain uses TRBV4-3 and TRBJ2-3; D unresolved. The sequence came from a human donor with alopecia areata. This CDR3 reads CASSQDPVRADTQYF. The CDR3 coding sequence is TGCGCCAGCAGCCAAGACCCAGTTAGGGCAGATACGCAGTATTTT.